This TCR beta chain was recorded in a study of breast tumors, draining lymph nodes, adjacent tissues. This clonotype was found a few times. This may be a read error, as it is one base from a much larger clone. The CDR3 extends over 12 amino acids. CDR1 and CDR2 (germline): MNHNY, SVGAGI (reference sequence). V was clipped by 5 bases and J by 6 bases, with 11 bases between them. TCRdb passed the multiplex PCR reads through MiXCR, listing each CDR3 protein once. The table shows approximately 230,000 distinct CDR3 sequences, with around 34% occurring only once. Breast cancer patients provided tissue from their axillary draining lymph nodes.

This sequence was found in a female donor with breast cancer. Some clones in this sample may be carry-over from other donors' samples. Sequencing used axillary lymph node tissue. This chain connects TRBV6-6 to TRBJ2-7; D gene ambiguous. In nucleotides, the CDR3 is TGTGCCAGCAGTCTCGACCCTTTCGAGCAGTACTTC. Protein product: CASSLDPFEQYF.